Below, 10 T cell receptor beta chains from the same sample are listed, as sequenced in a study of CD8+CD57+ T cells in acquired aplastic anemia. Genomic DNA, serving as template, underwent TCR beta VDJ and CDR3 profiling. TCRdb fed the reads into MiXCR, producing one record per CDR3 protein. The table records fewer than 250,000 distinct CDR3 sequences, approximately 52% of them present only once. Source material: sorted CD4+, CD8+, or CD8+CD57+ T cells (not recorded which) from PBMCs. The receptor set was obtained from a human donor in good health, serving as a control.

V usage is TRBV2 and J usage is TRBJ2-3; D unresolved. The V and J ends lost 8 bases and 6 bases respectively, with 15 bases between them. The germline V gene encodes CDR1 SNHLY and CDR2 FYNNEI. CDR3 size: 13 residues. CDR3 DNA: TGTGCCAGCGCCCAACCGGAAACGGATACGCAGTATTTT. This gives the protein CASAQPETDTQYF.

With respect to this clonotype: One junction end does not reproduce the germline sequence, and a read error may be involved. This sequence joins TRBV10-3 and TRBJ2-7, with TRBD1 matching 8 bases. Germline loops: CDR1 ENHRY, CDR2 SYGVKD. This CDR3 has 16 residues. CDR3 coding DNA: TGTGCCATCAGTCCGATAGGGGGCGCAGGGGGCTACGAGCAGTGCTTC. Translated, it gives CAISPIGGAGGYEQCF.

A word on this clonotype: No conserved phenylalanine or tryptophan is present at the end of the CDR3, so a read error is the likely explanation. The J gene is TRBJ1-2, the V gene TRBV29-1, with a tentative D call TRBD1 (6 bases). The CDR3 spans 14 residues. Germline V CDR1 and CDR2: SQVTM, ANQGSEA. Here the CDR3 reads CSIEGRGNNYGYTL. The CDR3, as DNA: TGCAGCATTGAGGGCAGGGGAAATAACTATGGCTACACCCTC.

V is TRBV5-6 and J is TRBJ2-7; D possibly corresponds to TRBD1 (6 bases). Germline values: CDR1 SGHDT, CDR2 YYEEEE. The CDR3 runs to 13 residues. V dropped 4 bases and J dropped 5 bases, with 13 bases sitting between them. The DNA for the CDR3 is TGTGCCAGCAGCGTGACAGGTTTCAACGAGCAGTACTTC. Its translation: CASSVTGFNEQYF.

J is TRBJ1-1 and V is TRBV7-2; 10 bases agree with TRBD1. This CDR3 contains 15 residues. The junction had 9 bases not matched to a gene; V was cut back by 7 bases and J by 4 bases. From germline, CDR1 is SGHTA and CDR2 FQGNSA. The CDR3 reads CASMFTWTGGTEAFF. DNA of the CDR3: TGTGCCAGCATGTTCACCTGGACAGGGGGCACTGAAGCTTTCTTT.

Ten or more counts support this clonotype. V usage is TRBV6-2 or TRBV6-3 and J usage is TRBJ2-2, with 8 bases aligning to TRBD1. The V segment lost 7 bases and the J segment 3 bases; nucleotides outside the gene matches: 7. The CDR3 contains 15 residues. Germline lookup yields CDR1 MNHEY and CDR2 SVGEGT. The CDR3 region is CASNYGQGYTGELFF. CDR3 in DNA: TGTGCCAGCAACTACGGACAGGGCTACACCGGGGAGCTGTTTTTT.

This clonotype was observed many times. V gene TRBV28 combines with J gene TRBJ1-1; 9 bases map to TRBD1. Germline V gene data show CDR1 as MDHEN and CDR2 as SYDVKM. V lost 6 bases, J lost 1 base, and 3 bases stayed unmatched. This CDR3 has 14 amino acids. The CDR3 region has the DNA TGTGCCAGCAGACCACAGGGGGCGAACACTGAAGCTTTCTTT. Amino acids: CASRPQGANTEAFF.

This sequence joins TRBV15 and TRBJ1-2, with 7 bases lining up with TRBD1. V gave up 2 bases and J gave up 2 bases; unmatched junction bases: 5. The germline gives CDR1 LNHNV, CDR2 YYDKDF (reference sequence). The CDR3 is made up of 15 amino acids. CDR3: CATSRNAGQNYGYTF. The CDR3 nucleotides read TGTGCCACCAGCAGAAATGCGGGACAGAACTATGGCTACACCTTC.

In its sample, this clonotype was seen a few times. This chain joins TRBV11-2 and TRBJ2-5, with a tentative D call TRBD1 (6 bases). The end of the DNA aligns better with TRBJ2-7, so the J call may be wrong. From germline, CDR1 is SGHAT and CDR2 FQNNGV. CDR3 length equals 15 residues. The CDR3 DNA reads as TGTGCCAGCAGCCTACGGTCGGACAGAGCCTACGAGCAGTACTTC. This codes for CASSLRSDRAYEQYF.

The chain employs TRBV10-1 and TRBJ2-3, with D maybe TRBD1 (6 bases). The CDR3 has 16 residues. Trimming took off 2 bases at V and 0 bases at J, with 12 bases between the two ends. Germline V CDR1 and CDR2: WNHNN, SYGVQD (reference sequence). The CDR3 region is CASSETRGPSTDTQYF. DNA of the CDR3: TGCGCCAGCAGTGAGACCAGGGGCCCTAGCACAGATACGCAGTATTTT.